This T cell receptor (beta chain) was retrieved from a study of PD-1 blockade in classical Hodgkin lymphoma. Study-wide points: Complete responders started with a diversity level that resembled newly diagnosed patients at baseline. CD8+ TCR diversity did not rise significantly by C4D1, unlike CD4+. Some patients began nivolumab under 1 year after ASCT. These patients were excluded from later analyses.

Each and every patient relapsed after autologous stem cell transplantation, and patients got differing brentuximab vedotin exposure. The germline CDR1 and CDR2 sequences are MNHEY and SVGAGI. V lost 7 bases and J lost 4, with 19 bases in between. This CDR3 has 15 residues. The data were produced by immunoSEQ multiplex PCR, yet TCRdb's version contains in-frame clones alone and is incomplete. The sample lists tens of thousands of clones; 85% to 90% were seen once. As to this clone: Its antigen remains unidentified.

The TCR originated in a human donor with classical Hodgkin lymphoma. The source material was peripheral blood mononuclear cells (PBMCs), sampled at baseline. The V gene is TRBV6-5, the J gene TRBJ2-5; D tentatively reads TRBD1 or TRBD2 (5 bases each). The CDR3 loop is CASTPSRGSVETQYF. CDR3 nucleotides: TGTGCCAGCACTCCTTCTCGGGGCAGTGTAGAGACCCAGTACTTC.